This TCR beta chain was sequenced in a study of naive and memory T cell subsets. Overall study findings and caveats: Naive and memory subsets had different power law exponents for TCR abundance.

Between the trimmed V and J ends, which lost 5 bases and 0 bases, there was a span of 9 bases. Germline-derived CDR1 and CDR2 are SGHTA and FQGNSA. This CDR3 is 14 amino acids long. At least ten counts were recorded for this clonotype. Its antigen is unknown. CMV status came from CD4+ T cell IFNgamma after overnight CMV lysate stimulation of fresh PBMCs. Sequential positive selection took CD4 T cells first, then CD8 T cells. An equimolar mix of two oligonucleotides served as the beta constant-region primer for TRBC1 and TRBC2. Ligated cDNA was amplified by four rounds of PCR with nested alpha and beta constant-region primers and SP2. A 12-nucleotide UMI and the SP2 primer were added to the cDNA 3' end by oligonucleotide ligation. TCRdb passed the UMI-ligation and nested PCR reads through MiXCR, listing each CDR3 protein once. The sample holds about 9,700 distinct CDR3 sequences, around 5.6% seen once.

J is TRBJ2-3 and V is TRBV7-2; D perhaps matches TRBD2 (6 bases). This sequence originates from a human donor in good health. The material sequenced was CD4+ TEMRA cells from blood. Subset described: effector memory re-expressing CD45RA, CD45RA+ CD27-. Written as DNA, the CDR3 is TGTGCCAGCAGCCCTGGGACTAGCACAGATACGCAGTATTTT. Translation: CASSPGTSTDTQYF.